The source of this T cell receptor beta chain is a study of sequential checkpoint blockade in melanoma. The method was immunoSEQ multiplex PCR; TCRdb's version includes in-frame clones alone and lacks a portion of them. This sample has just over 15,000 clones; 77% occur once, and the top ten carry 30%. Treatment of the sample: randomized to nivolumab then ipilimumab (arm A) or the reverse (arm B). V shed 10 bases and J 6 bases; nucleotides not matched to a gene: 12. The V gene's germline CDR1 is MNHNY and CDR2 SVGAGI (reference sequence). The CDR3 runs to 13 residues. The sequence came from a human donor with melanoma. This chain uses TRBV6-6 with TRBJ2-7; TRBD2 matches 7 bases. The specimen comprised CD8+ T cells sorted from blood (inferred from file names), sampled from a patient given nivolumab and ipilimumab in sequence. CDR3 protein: CATRSGGGPEQYF. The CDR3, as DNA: TGTGCCACCCGCTCGGGAGGCGGACCCGAGCAGTACTTC.